This TCR beta chain was recovered during a study of T cells expressing NK-cell markers. TCRdb reprocessed the 5' RACE reads, keeping one entry per CDR3 protein, no DNA. Here the sample table reports about 460,000 distinct CDR3 sequences. This CDR3 has 11 residues. Germline CDR1 reads SGHAT; CDR2 reads FQNNGV. This chain joins TRBV11-2 and TRBJ2-3. The sequenced material came from blood T cells: a sorted CD56 or NKG2C T cell subset, CD4+ or CD8+ T cells, or bulk PBMC T cells (not recorded which). The sequence came from a woman aged 50 to 60 in good health. The CDR3 loop reads CASTGVDTQYF.